This entry describes one T cell receptor beta chain. Antigen: not known. This sample stems from a study of Ad26.COV2.S vaccination and SARS-CoV-2 variants. Overall study context: Donor allocation was to the COV1001 Ad26.COV2.S trial arm. Once or twice, 56 days apart, Ad26.COV2.S was delivered intramuscularly.

TCRdb's copy holds only in-frame clones and misses some; the assay was immunoSEQ multiplex PCR. Among about half a million clones listed, nearly 90% were seen once. Study-level findings and limits: The study found similar non-spike TCR breadth in vaccine and placebo recipients.

The CDR3 consists of 15 residues. Germline CDR1 SGHTA, CDR2 FQGTGA. The V and J ends lost 6 bases and 0 bases respectively, with 15 bases between them. This sample's treatment: approximately 18 received Ad26.COV2.S at low or high dose, single or two shots; about 5 received placebo; per-sample allocation not given. Day 63 following the first vaccine or placebo injection was when the samples were taken. Boston provided a donor who was an adult aged 18-55 years. This rearrangement joins TRBV7-3 to TRBJ2-7; D unclear. This clonotype was sampled from a person aged 18-65 years who received the Ad26.COV2.S COVID-19 vaccine or a placebo. This specimen was peripheral blood, taken in a trial of Ad26.COV2.S vaccine versus placebo. The CDR3 loop is CASSPGRISSYEQYF. The CDR3 nucleotides are TGTGCCAGCAGTCCTGGACGAATCAGCTCCTACGAGCAGTACTTC.